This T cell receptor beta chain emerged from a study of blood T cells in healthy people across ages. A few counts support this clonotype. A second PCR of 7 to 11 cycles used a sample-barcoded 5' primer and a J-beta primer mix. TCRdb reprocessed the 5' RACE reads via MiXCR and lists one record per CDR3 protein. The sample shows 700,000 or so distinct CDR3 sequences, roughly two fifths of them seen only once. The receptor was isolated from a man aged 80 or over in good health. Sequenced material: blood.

As DNA, the CDR3 is TGCAGTGCTAGAGATTGGGGGACGGGGTTAAGCAAGAACATTCAGTACTTC. Translating it yields CSARDWGTGLSKNIQYF. The rearrangement uses TRBV20-1 and TRBJ2-4; D may correspond to TRBD1 or TRBD2 (5 bases each). CDR1 and CDR2 (germline): DFQATT, SNEGSKA (reference sequence). Trimming took 0 bases from V and 7 from J, leaving 22 bases between them. There are 17 residues in the CDR3.